A selection of T cell receptor beta chains follows, all from one sample in a study of cytomegalovirus exposure and HLA in healthy donors. Clones were sequenced by immunoSEQ multiplex PCR, and TCRdb holds only the in-frame ones, with some missing. The table has over 100,000 clones, about 76% seen once; the top ten hold under 2.5%. The sequencing sample was made of PBMCs. The receptors stem from a woman aged 30 to 39 in good health and CMV-seronegative. CDR3s include the opening cysteine and the closing phenylalanine or tryptophan. A D gene is named only where the DNA matches it firmly. Clone size is stated in some rows and not others, as once, few, many or a class when expanded.

j_call: TRBJ2-7; v_call: TRBV10-1; clone_size: -; d_call: -; cdr3_aa: CASSETAQAYEQYF; cdr3_nt: TGCGCCAGCAGTGAAACCGCCCAAGCCTACGAGCAGTACTTC
j_call: TRBJ2-2; v_call: TRBV29-1; clone_size: once; d_call: -; cdr3_aa: CSVGAHLNTGELFF; cdr3_nt: TGCAGCGTTGGCGCTCACCTGAACACCGGGGAGCTGTTTTTT
j_call: TRBJ2-1; v_call: TRBV6-1; clone_size: -; d_call: TRBD2; cdr3_aa: CASSATLTLGLAVTYNEQFF; cdr3_nt: TGTGCCAGCAGTGCCACCCTAACGCTAGGACTAGCGGTTACCTACAATGAGCAGTTCTTC
j_call: TRBJ2-7; v_call: TRBV5-1; clone_size: -; d_call: TRBD2; cdr3_aa: CASSLGGLAAGYEQYF; cdr3_nt: TGCGCCAGCAGCTTGGGGGGACTAGCGGCCGGATACGAGCAGTACTTC
j_call: TRBJ2-1; v_call: TRBV4-1; clone_size: -; d_call: TRBD1; cdr3_aa: CASSQDLVSRGSRSFF; cdr3_nt: TGCGCCAGCAGCCAAGATCTGGTGAGCAGGGGGTCTAGATCGTTCTTC
j_call: TRBJ1-3; v_call: TRBV4-1; clone_size: few; d_call: -; cdr3_aa: CASSGGSTGNTIYF; cdr3_nt: TGCGCCAGCAGCGGGGGGTCGACAGGAAACACCATATATTTT
j_call: TRBJ1-5; v_call: TRBV11-2; clone_size: -; d_call: -; cdr3_aa: CASSSQNQPQHF; cdr3_nt: TGTGCCAGCAGCTCCCAAAATCAGCCCCAGCATTTT
j_call: TRBJ2-5; v_call: TRBV19; clone_size: -; d_call: TRBD1; cdr3_aa: CASRRTGSIQETQYF; cdr3_nt: TGTGCCAGTAGGAGGACAGGGAGTATCCAAGAGACCCAGTACTTC
j_call: TRBJ1-3; v_call: TRBV4-1; clone_size: -; d_call: -; cdr3_aa: CASSGGRRGGNTIYF; cdr3_nt: TGCGCCAGCAGCGGGGGACGCAGGGGTGGAAACACCATATATTTT
j_call: TRBJ2-3; v_call: TRBV6-1; clone_size: -; d_call: -; cdr3_aa: CASSDPLASTDTQYF; cdr3_nt: TGTGCCAGCAGTGACCCTTTGGCTAGCACAGATACGCAGTATTTT
j_call: TRBJ1-5; v_call: TRBV7-8; clone_size: -; d_call: TRBD1; cdr3_aa: CASSRHRGGGYQPQHF; cdr3_nt: TGTGCCAGCAGCCGTCACAGGGGCGGCGGTTATCAGCCCCAGCATTTT
j_call: TRBJ1-3; v_call: TRBV5-1; clone_size: -; d_call: -; cdr3_aa: CASSPGGRAGSSGNTIYF; cdr3_nt: TGCGCCAGCAGCCCGGGAGGGAGGGCTGGAAGCTCTGGAAACACCATATATTTT
j_call: TRBJ2-1; v_call: TRBV5-1; clone_size: -; d_call: TRBD2; cdr3_aa: CASSLALAGGANEQFF; cdr3_nt: TGCGCCAGCAGCTTGGCCTTAGCGGGAGGGGCCAATGAGCAGTTCTTC
j_call: TRBJ1-1; v_call: TRBV10-1; clone_size: few; d_call: -; cdr3_aa: CASSEFGIGGNTEAFF; cdr3_nt: TGCGCCAGCAGTGAGTTTGGAATCGGCGGGAACACTGAAGCTTTCTTT
j_call: TRBJ2-7; v_call: TRBV11-3; clone_size: -; d_call: TRBD1; cdr3_aa: CASSETGSSHEQYF; cdr3_nt: TGTGCCAGCAGCGAGACAGGGAGTTCCCACGAGCAGTACTTC
j_call: TRBJ2-7; v_call: TRBV6-5; clone_size: -; d_call: TRBD1; cdr3_aa: CASSNRGVSYEQYF; cdr3_nt: TGTGCCAGCAGCAACAGGGGGGTGTCCTACGAGCAGTACTTC
j_call: TRBJ2-1; v_call: TRBV27; clone_size: once; d_call: TRBD1; cdr3_aa: CASSLWGQQFTMRQFF; cdr3_nt: TGTGCCAGCAGTCTATGGGGACAGCAGTTTACAATGAGGCAGTTCTTC
j_call: TRBJ1-3; v_call: TRBV30; clone_size: -; d_call: TRBD1; cdr3_aa: CAWSGKGAAFSGNTIYF; cdr3_nt: TGTGCCTGGAGCGGTAAGGGGGCTGCCTTTTCTGGAAACACCATATATTTT
j_call: TRBJ1-2; v_call: TRBV5-1; clone_size: -; d_call: TRBD1; cdr3_aa: CASSLSGGYGYTF; cdr3_nt: TGCGCCAGCAGCTTGTCAGGGGGCTATGGCTACACCTTC
j_call: TRBJ2-1; v_call: TRBV30; clone_size: -; d_call: -; cdr3_aa: CAWSVKMIMDSRYNEQFF; cdr3_nt: TGTGCCTGGAGTGTAAAAATGATAATGGACTCACGATACAATGAGCAGTTCTTC
j_call: TRBJ2-1; v_call: TRBV5-5; clone_size: -; d_call: TRBD2; cdr3_aa: CASSLTSGGIQYSYNEQFF; cdr3_nt: TGTGCCAGCAGCCTGACTAGCGGAGGGATCCAATACTCCTACAATGAGCAGTTCTTC
j_call: TRBJ2-5; v_call: TRBV7-9; clone_size: few; d_call: -; cdr3_aa: CASSLLVGAETQYF; cdr3_nt: TGTGCCAGCAGCTTATTGGTGGGAGCCGAGACCCAGTACTTC
j_call: TRBJ1-2; v_call: TRBV7-9; clone_size: -; d_call: -; cdr3_aa: CASSPQSYGYTF; cdr3_nt: TGTGCCAGCAGCCCACAGAGCTATGGCTACACCTTC
j_call: TRBJ2-3; v_call: TRBV6-4; clone_size: -; d_call: TRBD2; cdr3_aa: CASSEETSGTDTQYF; cdr3_nt: TGTGCCAGCAGTGAGGAGACTAGCGGCACAGATACGCAGTATTTT
j_call: TRBJ2-1; v_call: TRBV4-1; clone_size: -; d_call: TRBD1; cdr3_aa: CASSSRTGRHEQFF; cdr3_nt: TGCGCCAGCAGCTCCCGGACAGGGAGGCATGAGCAGTTCTTC
j_call: TRBJ2-3; v_call: TRBV19; clone_size: -; d_call: TRBD2; cdr3_aa: CASSIETAGGADTQYF; cdr3_nt: TGTGCCAGTAGTATTGAAACAGCGGGAGGAGCAGATACGCAGTATTTT
j_call: TRBJ1-2; v_call: TRBV5-4; clone_size: -; d_call: -; cdr3_aa: CASSLEGGSIGYTF; cdr3_nt: TGTGCCAGCAGCTTGGAGGGGGGGAGTATCGGCTACACCTTC
j_call: TRBJ2-6; v_call: TRBV19; clone_size: -; d_call: -; cdr3_aa: CASSRPTFGVQVNSGANVLTF; cdr3_nt: TGTGCCAGTAGTCGACCGACCTTCGGGGTCCAGGTGAACTCTGGGGCCAACGTCCTGACTTTC
j_call: TRBJ2-7; v_call: TRBV19; clone_size: -; d_call: -; cdr3_aa: CASSMGRGLYEQYF; cdr3_nt: TGTGCCAGTAGTATGGGCAGGGGCCTCTACGAGCAGTACTTC
j_call: TRBJ1-1; v_call: TRBV29-1; clone_size: few; d_call: -; cdr3_aa: CSVYDRAFNTEAFF; cdr3_nt: TGCAGCGTTTATGACAGAGCCTTTAACACTGAAGCTTTCTTT
j_call: TRBJ1-3; v_call: TRBV11-2; clone_size: -; d_call: -; cdr3_aa: CASSLGSTATGNTIYF; cdr3_nt: TGTGCCAGCAGCTTAGGTTCGACAGCAACTGGAAACACCATATATTTT
j_call: TRBJ1-4; v_call: TRBV6-6; clone_size: -; d_call: -; cdr3_aa: CASSNLRGPTNEKLFF; cdr3_nt: TGTGCCAGCAGTAACCTCAGGGGCCCAACTAATGAAAAACTGTTTTTT
j_call: TRBJ2-1; v_call: TRBV11-3; clone_size: -; d_call: -; cdr3_aa: CASSPSRDSGSSYNEQFF; cdr3_nt: TGTGCCAGCAGCCCATCCAGGGACTCCGGTAGCTCCTACAATGAGCAGTTCTTC
j_call: TRBJ2-1; v_call: TRBV7-3; clone_size: -; d_call: TRBD1; cdr3_aa: CASSLDRANNEQFF; cdr3_nt: TGTGCCAGCAGCTTAGACAGGGCCAACAATGAGCAGTTCTTC
j_call: TRBJ1-5; v_call: TRBV15; clone_size: once; d_call: TRBD1; cdr3_aa: CATSRATGVQPQHF; cdr3_nt: TGTGCCACCAGCAGAGCGACAGGGGTTCAGCCCCAGCATTTT
j_call: TRBJ2-1; v_call: TRBV18; clone_size: -; d_call: -; cdr3_aa: CASSRTALTGNEQFF; cdr3_nt: TGTGCCAGCTCTCGGACAGCTCTGACCGGCAATGAGCAGTTCTTC
j_call: TRBJ2-3; v_call: TRBV6-1; clone_size: -; d_call: TRBD1; cdr3_aa: CASKDRDRLTDTQYF; cdr3_nt: TGTGCCAGCAAGGACCGGGACAGGTTGACGGATACGCAGTATTTT
j_call: TRBJ2-1; v_call: TRBV10-3; clone_size: -; d_call: -; cdr3_aa: CAISGRSERDEQFF; cdr3_nt: TGTGCCATCAGTGGAAGGAGCGAGAGGGATGAGCAGTTCTTC
j_call: TRBJ2-1; v_call: TRBV6-1; clone_size: -; d_call: -; cdr3_aa: CASRRPGDPNEQFF; cdr3_nt: TGTGCCAGCAGACGTCCGGGGGATCCCAATGAGCAGTTCTTC
j_call: TRBJ1-2; v_call: TRBV27; clone_size: -; d_call: TRBD1; cdr3_aa: CASSSGTAYGYTF; cdr3_nt: TGTGCCAGCAGTTCCGGGACAGCTTATGGCTACACCTTC
j_call: TRBJ2-7; v_call: TRBV10-3; clone_size: -; d_call: -; cdr3_aa: CASRMSPGSYEQYF; cdr3_nt: TGTGCCAGCCGGATGTCGCCAGGATCCTACGAGCAGTACTTC
j_call: TRBJ2-2; v_call: TRBV29-1; clone_size: -; d_call: TRBD2; cdr3_aa: CSGIGTSGRSAGELFF; cdr3_nt: TGCAGCGGGATCGGGACTAGCGGGAGATCCGCCGGGGAGCTGTTTTTT
j_call: TRBJ2-3; v_call: TRBV27; clone_size: -; d_call: TRBD2; cdr3_aa: CASRGTSSRSRSDTQYF; cdr3_nt: TGTGCCAGCAGGGGGACTAGCTCGAGGAGTAGGTCGGATACGCAGTATTTT
j_call: TRBJ1-1; v_call: TRBV18; clone_size: few; d_call: TRBD1; cdr3_aa: CASSPWDSEAFF; cdr3_nt: TGTGCCAGCTCACCGTGGGACAGTGAAGCTTTCTTT
j_call: TRBJ2-2; v_call: TRBV6-6; clone_size: -; d_call: TRBD2; cdr3_aa: CASSYSGRSDTGELFF; cdr3_nt: TGTGCCAGCAGTTACAGCGGGAGGTCCGACACCGGGGAGCTGTTTTTT